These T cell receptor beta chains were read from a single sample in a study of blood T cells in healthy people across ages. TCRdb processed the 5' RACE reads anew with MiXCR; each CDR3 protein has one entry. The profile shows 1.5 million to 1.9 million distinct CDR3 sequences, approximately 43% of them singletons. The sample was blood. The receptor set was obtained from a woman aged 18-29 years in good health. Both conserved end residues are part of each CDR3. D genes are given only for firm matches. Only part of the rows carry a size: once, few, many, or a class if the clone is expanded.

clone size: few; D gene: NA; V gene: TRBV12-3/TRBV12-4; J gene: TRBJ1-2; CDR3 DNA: TGTGCCAGCAGTTTAGCGCTAGCGGGTTACTATGGCTACACCTTC; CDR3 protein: CASSLALAGYYGYTF
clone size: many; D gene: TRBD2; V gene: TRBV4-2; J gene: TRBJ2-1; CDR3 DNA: TGTGCCAGCAGCCAAGAAAGTCGACTAGCGGGCAATGAGCAGTTCTTC; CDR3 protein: CASSQESRLAGNEQFF
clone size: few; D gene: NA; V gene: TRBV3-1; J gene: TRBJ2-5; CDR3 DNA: TGTGCCAGCAGCCAAGCCACAGGACTCCAGACCCAGTACTTC; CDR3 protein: CASSQATGLQTQYF
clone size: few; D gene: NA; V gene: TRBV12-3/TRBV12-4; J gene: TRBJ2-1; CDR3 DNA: TGTGCCAGCACCTGGGATGTGTATGAGCAGTTCTTC; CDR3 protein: CASTWDVYEQFF
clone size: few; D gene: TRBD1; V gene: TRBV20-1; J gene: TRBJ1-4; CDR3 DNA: TGCAGTGCCCACGACAGGGCCGGGGGTGAAAAACTGTTTTTT; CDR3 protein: CSAHDRAGGEKLFF
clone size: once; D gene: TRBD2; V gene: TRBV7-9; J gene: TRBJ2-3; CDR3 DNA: TGTGCCAGCAGCTTCGGGAGTAGCGGGAGTAAAGATACGCAGTATTTT; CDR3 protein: CASSFGSSGSKDTQYF
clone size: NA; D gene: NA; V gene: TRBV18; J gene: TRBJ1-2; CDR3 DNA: TGTGCCAGCTCACCAGGGCGACAGGTTAACTATGGCTACACCTTC; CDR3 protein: CASSPGRQVNYGYTF
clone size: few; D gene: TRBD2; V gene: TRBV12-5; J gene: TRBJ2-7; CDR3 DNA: TGTGCTAGTGGCCCCACTAGCGAGAGCTCCTACGAGCAGTACTTC; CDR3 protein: CASGPTSESSYEQYF
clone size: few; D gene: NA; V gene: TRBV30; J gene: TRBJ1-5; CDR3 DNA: TGTGCCGCTAGTAGGGGGAGCAACCAGCCCCAGCATTTT; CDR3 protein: CAASRGSNQPQHF
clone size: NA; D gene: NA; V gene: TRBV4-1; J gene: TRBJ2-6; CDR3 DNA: TGCGCCAGCAGCCAAGTTTACTCTGGGGCCAGCGTCCTGACTTTC; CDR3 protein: CASSQVYSGASVLTF
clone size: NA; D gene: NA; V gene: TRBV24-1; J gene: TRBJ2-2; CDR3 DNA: TGTGCCACCAGTGATGATACAGGGTTCACCGGGGAGCTGTTTTTT; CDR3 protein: CATSDDTGFTGELFF
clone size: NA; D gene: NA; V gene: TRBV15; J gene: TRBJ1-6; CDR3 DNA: TGTGCCACCAGCAGCCCCCGAGTATACAGGGATGTAAATTCACCCCTCCACTTT; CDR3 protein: CATSSPRVYRDVNSPLHF
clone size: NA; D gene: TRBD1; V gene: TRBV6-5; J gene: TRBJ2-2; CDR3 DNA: TGTGCCAGCAGTTACTCCCGGACAGGGACCGGGGAGCTGTTTTTT; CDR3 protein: CASSYSRTGTGELFF
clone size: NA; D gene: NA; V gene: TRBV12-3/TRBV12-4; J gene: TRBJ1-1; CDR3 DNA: TGTGCCAGCAGTTCAGGGGCCAGGGGAGCTTTCTTT; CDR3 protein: CASSSGARGAFF
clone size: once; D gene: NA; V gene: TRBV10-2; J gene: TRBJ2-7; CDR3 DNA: TGCACCAGCAGTGGTAGGTTGAGCTCCTACGAGCAGTACTTC; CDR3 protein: CTSSGRLSSYEQYF
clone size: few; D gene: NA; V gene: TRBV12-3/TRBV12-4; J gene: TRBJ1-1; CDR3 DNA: TGTGCCAGCAGTTTACTTGCGGGGAACACTGAAGCTTTCTTT; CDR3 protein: CASSLLAGNTEAFF
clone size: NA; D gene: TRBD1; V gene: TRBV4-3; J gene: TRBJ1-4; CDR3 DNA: TGCGCCAGCAGCCAAGAGGGCAGGGGGACGGAAAAACTGTTTTTT; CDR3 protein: CASSQEGRGTEKLFF
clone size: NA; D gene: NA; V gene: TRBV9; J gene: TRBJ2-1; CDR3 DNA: TGTGCCAGCAGCGTAGACGTCACAGAGCAGTTCTTC; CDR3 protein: CASSVDVTEQFF
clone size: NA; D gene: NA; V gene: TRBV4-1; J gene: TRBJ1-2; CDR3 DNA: TGCGCCAGCAGCCAACCCAGGACGGCGAACTATGGCTACACCTTC; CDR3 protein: CASSQPRTANYGYTF
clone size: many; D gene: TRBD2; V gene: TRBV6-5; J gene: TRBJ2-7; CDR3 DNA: TGTGCCAGCAGTCCGACGGGAGGGACCTACGAGCAGTACTTC; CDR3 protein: CASSPTGGTYEQYF
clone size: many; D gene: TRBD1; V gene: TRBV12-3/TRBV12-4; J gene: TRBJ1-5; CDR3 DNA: TGTGCCAGCAGTTTTGGGGACAGGGGGCCTCTCAATCAGCCCCAGCATTTT; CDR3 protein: CASSFGDRGPLNQPQHF
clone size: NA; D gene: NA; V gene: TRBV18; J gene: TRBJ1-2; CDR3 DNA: TGTGCCAGCTCACACCAGAATTACTATGGCTACACCTTC; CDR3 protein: CASSHQNYYGYTF
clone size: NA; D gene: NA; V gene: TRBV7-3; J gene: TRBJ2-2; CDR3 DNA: TGTGCCAGCAGGAGACGGCGGGACCCTACCGGGGAGCTGTTTTTT; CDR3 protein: CASRRRRDPTGELFF